Below are 27 T cell receptor beta chains sequenced from a single sample in a study of CD8+ T cells in alopecia areata. Following extraction, RNA underwent reverse transcription to cDNA, which served as the sequencing template. Profiled with immunoSEQ multiplex PCR; TCRdb holds only in-frame clones, not every one. The data contain some 80,000 clones, around 66% of them singletons. Stated treatment: oral pan-JAK inhibitor, 5-10 mg twice daily. The sample consisted of CD8+ T cells sorted from blood, taken at week 24, from a patient treated with tofacitinib. Source of these receptors: a human donor with alopecia areata.

The rearrangement joins TRBV28 to TRBJ2-5; 7 bases agree with TRBD1. TRBJ2-7 matches the DNA end more closely, so the J call is doubtful. The CDR3 extends over 17 amino acids. Germline V gene sequence: CDR1 MDHEN, CDR2 SYDVKM. For the CDR3, the DNA is TGTGCCAGCAGTTTATCCGCTCTAAGGGGGCCGGCGTACGAGCAGTACTTC. Protein product: CASSLSALRGPAYEQYF.

The chain recombines TRBV7-2 with TRBJ2-1; TRBD2 matches 12 bases. Germline CDR1 SGHTA, CDR2 FQGNSA. The length of the CDR3 is 16 residues. J was trimmed by 5 bases and V by 5 bases; bases with no gene match: 7. CDR3 in amino acids: CASSTLTSGGHNEQFF. CDR3 bases: TGTGCCAGCAGCACCCTGACTAGCGGGGGCCACAATGAGCAGTTCTTC.

This clone occurred once. The J gene is TRBJ2-1, the V gene TRBV9; D gene unclear. From germline, CDR1 is SGDLS and CDR2 YYNGEE. Deletions cut 0 bases from V and 4 bases from J, with 14 bases between. The CDR3 sequence is 16 residues long. In nucleotides, the CDR3 is TGTGCCAGCAGCGTAGATCAACGGATAGGGTACAATGAGCAGTTCTTC. Protein sequence: CASSVDQRIGYNEQFF.

The chain employs TRBV30 and TRBJ2-1; 8 bases agree with TRBD1. CDR1 GTSNPN and CDR2 SVGIG come from the germline V gene (reference sequence). V trimming: 3 bases; J trimming: 7 bases; junction bases outside the gene matches: 5. The CDR3 runs to 13 residues. CDR3 DNA: TGTGCCTGGAGGGGCAGGGGGCCTAATGAGCAGTTCTTC. Encoded protein: CAWRGRGPNEQFF.

This clone turned up a few times. The J gene is TRBJ2-3, the V gene TRBV5-1; the match to TRBD1 covers 7 bases. V gave up 4 bases and J gave up 1 base; unmatched junction bases: 9. The CDR3 sequence is 16 residues long. CDR1 is SGHRS and CDR2 is YFSETQ in the germline V gene. The DNA for the CDR3 is TGCGCCAGCAGCCAAACAGGGGTAGACGGCACAGATACGCAGTATTTT. It is translated as CASSQTGVDGTDTQYF.

This clone occurred a few times. V is TRBV7-9 and J is TRBJ1-6; 10 positions agree with TRBD1. The J segment lost 8 bases and the V segment lost 5 bases, leaving 6 bases of the junction unmatched. This CDR3 spans 15 amino acids. Germline CDR1 SEHNR, CDR2 FQNEAQ (reference sequence). The DNA of the CDR3 is TGTGCCAGCAGCCCCCGGACAGGGGGGTATTCACCCCTCCACTTT. This translates into CASSPRTGGYSPLHF. The full variable domain, rest sourced from reference TRBV7-9 and TRBJ1-6, is DTGVSQNPRHKITKRGQNVTFRCDPISEHNRLYWYRQTLGQGPEFLTYFQNEAQLEKSRLLSDRFSAERPKGSFSTLEIQRTEQGDSAMYLCASSPRTGGYSPLHFGNGTRLTVT.

V usage is TRBV27 and J usage is TRBJ2-6; D is unclear. V was pared by 6 bases and J by 0 bases, with 6 bases between. The CDR3 contains 14 residues. Germline-derived CDR1 and CDR2 are MNHEY and SMNVEV (reference sequence). CDR3 amino acids: CASRILSGANVLTF. For the CDR3, the DNA is TGTGCCAGCAGAATTCTCTCTGGGGCCAACGTCCTGACTTTC.

The rearrangement uses TRBV7-9 and TRBJ2-5; 7 bases align to TRBD1. Germline-derived CDR1 and CDR2 are SEHNR and FQNEAQ (reference sequence). The V gene end was trimmed by 1 base and the J gene end by 5 bases; junction bases not matched to a gene: 7. The CDR3 spans 15 residues. The CDR3: CASSLGQGEGETQYF. CDR3 nucleotide sequence: TGTGCCAGCAGCTTAGGACAGGGCGAAGGTGAGACCCAGTACTTC.

The chain has TRBV13 and TRBJ2-7; 7 nucleotides align to TRBD1. V lost 5 bases, J lost 5 bases, and 3 bases stayed unmatched. Germline-derived CDR1 and CDR2 are PRHDT and FYEKMQ (reference sequence). CDR3 size: 12 residues. CDR3 in DNA: TGTGCCAGCAGCCTACAGGGGAACGAGCAGTACTTC. This sequence encodes CASSLQGNEQYF.

In regard to this clone: This CDR3 is also generated by other DNA sequences in the sample. This chain joins TRBV27 and TRBJ2-7, with D unclear. In germline, CDR1 is MNHEY, CDR2 SMNVEV (reference sequence). Between the trimmed V and J ends, which lost 1 base and 6 bases, there was a span of 7 bases. This CDR3 comprises 12 residues. CDR3 in amino acids: CASSLLGGEQYF. CDR3 DNA sequence: TGTGCCAGCAGTTTATTGGGCGGCGAGCAGTACTTC.

This clone was recorded many times. V usage is TRBV4-3 and J usage is TRBJ2-6; 10 bases are shared with TRBD1. The ends lost 3 bases at V and 1 base at J; junction bases unmatched: 3. This CDR3 contains 17 residues. Looked up from germline, CDR1 is LGHNA and CDR2 is YSLEER. The CDR3 bases are TGCGCCAGCAGCCATGGGGACAGGGGTTCTGGGGCCAACGTCCTGACTTTC. Its protein product is CASSHGDRGSGANVLTF.

This rearrangement joins TRBV7-8 to TRBJ2-7, with D possibly matching TRBD1 (6 bases). This CDR3 contains 19 residues. With 1 base removed from V and 0 bases from J, the gap between germline ends came to 22 bases. Germline values: CDR1 SGHVS, CDR2 FQNEAQ. CDR3 region: CASSLGHGDLQGSSYEQYF. The CDR3 bases are TGTGCCAGCAGCTTAGGTCACGGCGACCTACAGGGCAGCTCCTACGAGCAGTACTTC.

The gene calls are TRBV4-1 and TRBJ1-5; 9 bases agree with TRBD1. The CDR3 contains 15 residues. V shed 1 base, J shed 6 bases, and the junction held 4 bases outside the gene matches. Germline V lookup: CDR1 MGHRA, CDR2 YSYEKL. The CDR3 here is CASSQGTGGGQPQHF. The CDR3 DNA follows: TGCGCCAGCAGCCAAGGAACAGGGGGCGGTCAGCCCCAGCATTTT.

This chain uses TRBV4-3 with TRBJ1-6, with D unresolved. Germline V gene data show CDR1 as LGHNA and CDR2 as YSLEER. The CDR3 consists of 15 residues. V lost 0 bases to trimming and J lost 9 bases, with 12 bases between them. The CDR3 here is CASSQEKGWVSPLHF. In nucleotides, the CDR3 is TGCGCCAGCAGCCAAGAAAAGGGATGGGTTTCACCCCTCCACTTT.

The chain has TRBV28 and TRBJ2-1; D uncertain. Germline values: CDR1 MDHEN, CDR2 SYDVKM. CDR3 size: 12 residues. Deletions cut 3 bases from V and 4 bases from J, with 4 bases between. CDR3 nucleotide sequence: TGTGCCAGCAGTTTGAGGTACAATGAGCAGTTCTTC. It encodes CASSLRYNEQFF.

This clone has more than one count but fewer than ten. The chain couples TRBV29-1 to TRBJ2-5; 7 positions agree with TRBD1. The J call may not be correct, given that the DNA end is closer to TRBJ2-7. The CDR3 consists of 15 residues. Germline values: CDR1 SQVTM, CDR2 ANQGSEA. For the CDR3, the DNA is TGCAGCGTTGAAAACCCGACAGGGACCCTCTACGAGCAGTACTTC. It translates to CSVENPTGTLYEQYF.

The chain recombines TRBV30 with TRBJ2-7; TRBD1 matches 9 bases. CDR1 and CDR2 from the germline V gene are GTSNPN and SVGIG (reference sequence). Trimming took 0 bases from V and 3 from J; bases not matched to a gene: 6. The CDR3 is 15 amino acids. CDR3 residues: CAWSVRGQGGYEQYF. In nucleotides, the CDR3 is TGTGCCTGGAGTGTACGGGGACAGGGAGGCTACGAGCAGTACTTC.

V and J are TRBV6-5 and TRBJ2-3, with 10 positions matching TRBD1. The V and J ends lost 5 bases and 3 bases, in that order; junction bases with no gene match: 5. This CDR3 contains 15 residues. The germline CDR1 and CDR2 sequences are MNHEY and SVGAGI. CDR3 loop: CASSVTGGWTDTQYF. The CDR3 coding sequence is TGTGCCAGCAGTGTGACAGGGGGCTGGACAGATACGCAGTATTTT.

The table lists this clone with a count of one. The chain has TRBV28 and TRBJ2-2; 7 bases agree with TRBD1. This CDR3 is built from 14 residues. The germline gives CDR1 MDHEN, CDR2 SYDVKM. The V segment lost 2 bases and the J segment 5 bases; nucleotides outside the gene matches: 2. In nucleotides, the CDR3 is TGTGCCAGCAGTTTAAGACAGGGAACCGGGGAGCTGTTTTTT. Encoded protein: CASSLRQGTGELFF.

J is TRBJ1-2 and V is TRBV4-1, with 7 bases identical to TRBD1. J gave up 3 bases and V 3 bases, and 13 bases lay outside the gene matches. Germline lookup yields CDR1 MGHRA and CDR2 YSYEKL. This CDR3 contains 17 residues. This chain's CDR3 is CASSQNVRDSLYYGYTF. In DNA, the CDR3 is TGCGCCAGCAGCCAGAACGTAAGGGACAGCCTTTACTATGGCTACACCTTC.

This clone was seen once. V usage is TRBV5-4 and J usage is TRBJ2-1; the match to TRBD1 covers 7 bases. Germline V gene data show CDR1 as SGHNT and CDR2 as YYREEE (reference sequence). Unmatched junction bases numbered 7, after V lost 4 bases and J lost 6 bases. CDR3 length: 14 residues. This chain's CDR3 is CASSPTGQVNEQFF. The CDR3 coding sequence is TGTGCCAGCAGCCCGACAGGACAGGTCAATGAGCAGTTCTTC. The complete variable domain, with remaining parts taken from reference TRBV5-4 and TRBJ2-1, reads ETGVTQSPTHLIKTRGQQVTLRCSSQSGHNTVSWYQQALGQGPQFIFQYYREEENGRGNFPPRFSGLQFPNYSSELNVNALELDDSALYLCASSPTGQVNEQFFGPGTRLTVL.

The chain employs TRBV7-3 and TRBJ2-7; 9 bases are a match to TRBD2. The V gene's germline CDR1 is SGHTA and CDR2 FQGTGA. V lost 8 bases and J lost 3; bases outside the gene matches: 8. The CDR3 covers 14 residues. The CDR3, as DNA: TGTGCCAGCGCTCCTGCGGGAGGGAACTACGAGCAGTACTTC. It specifies CASAPAGGNYEQYF.

CDR3 nucleotide sequence: TGTGCCAGCAGTTACTCATCAGGGCCCTACGAGCAGTACTTC. Translated, it gives CASSYSSGPYEQYF. This rearrangement joins TRBV6-5 to TRBJ2-7; the D gene is possibly TRBD1 (5 bases). The CDR3 length is 14 residues. The germline CDR1 and CDR2 sequences are MNHEY and SVGAGI. With 0 bases removed from V and 2 bases from J, the gap between germline ends came to 8 bases.

V and J are TRBV2 and TRBJ2-5; 7 positions match TRBD2. The CDR3 contains 16 residues. Germline values: CDR1 SNHLY, CDR2 FYNNEI. Germline trimming cut 11 bases from V and 0 bases from J; bases unmatched to any gene: 15. This CDR3 is CASNRVGRDYQETQYF. The CDR3 nucleotides are TGTGCCTCTAATCGAGTGGGGAGGGATTACCAAGAGACCCAGTACTTC.

This rearrangement joins TRBV4-1 to TRBJ2-3, with 8 bases lining up with TRBD1. There are 16 residues in the CDR3. V was pared by 2 bases and J by 2 bases, with 6 bases of the junction left unmatched. Germline assignment: CDR1 MGHRA and CDR2 YSYEKL. The DNA of the CDR3 is TGCGCCAGCAGCCAACACAGGGGGAGTCCCACAGATACGCAGTATTTT. Its translation: CASSQHRGSPTDTQYF.

Here the CDR3 DNA reads TGTGCCAGCAGTCCACTAGCGTGGACAGATACGCAGTATTTT. Its translation is CASSPLAWTDTQYF. The V and J genes are TRBV6-1 and TRBJ2-3; 7 bases map to TRBD2. Losses at the gene ends were 5 bases for V and 3 bases for J; bases not matched to a gene: 5. The CDR3 is made up of 14 amino acids. Germline values: CDR1 MNHNS, CDR2 SASEGT.

This rearrangement joins TRBV25-1 to TRBJ2-7; 10 bases align to TRBD1. Germline CDR1 MGHDK, CDR2 SYGVNS. After removal of 3 bases from V and 7 bases from J, the junction contained 3 bases not matched to a gene. CDR3 length: 13 residues. CDR3 coding DNA: TGTGCCAGCAGTGATGGGACAGGGGTAGAGCAGTACTTC. Protein: CASSDGTGVEQYF.